The rows below give T cell receptor beta chains drawn from one sample of a study of blood T cell repertoires in COVID-19. Assay: immunoSEQ multiplex PCR; the TCRdb copy retains only in-frame clones and omits some. The sample records about 39,000 clones, 76% being singletons. The specimen sequenced was peripheral blood. The source is a man at least 80 years old with acute or convalescent COVID-19. Each CDR3 is given without its conserved first and last residue. The D gene is left open where the match is weak.

d_gene	v_gene	j_gene	CDR3aa
-	TRBV28	TRBJ2-7	ASSHLGQGKGYEQY
-	TRBV28	TRBJ2-7	ASNQQVSYEQY
TRBD1	TRBV13	TRBJ2-7	ASRVTGVNEQY
TRBD1	TRBV6-5	TRBJ1-1	ASSSGTASNTEAF
TRBD1	TRBV28	TRBJ2-1	ASTLRQGSYNEQF
TRBD2	TRBV9	TRBJ2-1	ASSRTGLAGGMDEQF
-	TRBV18	TRBJ2-1	ASSPRVNEQF
-	TRBV11-1	TRBJ2-5	ASSLDSLETQY
TRBD2	TRBV2	TRBJ2-3	AIHPSGGYDTQY
-	TRBV6-5	TRBJ2-7	ASSYSRKGGEQY
TRBD1	TRBV19	TRBJ1-2	ASSPFENRGELYGYT
TRBD2	TRBV5-1	TRBJ2-2	ASTWEGRTGELF
-	TRBV10-2	TRBJ1-5	ATRPPGQSNQPQH
-	TRBV4-1	TRBJ2-7	ASSQGGAPSSYEQY
TRBD1	TRBV27	TRBJ2-5	ASSKRQGSQETQY
-	TRBV11-2	TRBJ2-5	ASSLDLVKWETQY
TRBD2	TRBV5-1	TRBJ2-3	ASSWTSGQGRNTQY
-	TRBV30	TRBJ1-5	ALSSGNTNQPQH
TRBD2	TRBV18	TRBJ2-5	ASSPGTSGSGQETQY
TRBD2	TRBV7-2	TRBJ2-5	ASSLTGGQETQY
TRBD1	TRBV5-1	TRBJ2-7	ASSSGTAAYEQY
-	TRBV3-1/TRBV3-2	TRBJ1-1	ASSSTDYTEAF
-	TRBV10-1	TRBJ2-7	ASSGEKGASFYEQY
-	TRBV7-9	TRBJ2-6	ASSPPFLSSGANVLT
-	TRBV9	TRBJ1-2	ASSDGQSNYGYT
TRBD1	TRBV19	TRBJ2-2	ASSLGQGNTGELF
-	TRBV20-1	TRBJ2-1	SAPDNEQF
-	TRBV4-2	TRBJ1-2	ASSQDFGGPWSYT
-	TRBV6-1	TRBJ1-1	ASSDAPPITEAF
-	TRBV7-2	TRBJ2-2	ASSNGGVNTGELF
TRBD1	TRBV5-1	TRBJ2-5	ASSLRGDREETQY
TRBD2	TRBV6-6	TRBJ2-7	ASSPEGRERYEQY
-	TRBV7-9	TRBJ1-2	ASSPGMGGKVYGYT
-	TRBV2	TRBJ1-1	ASSEGWAGAEAF
TRBD2	TRBV11-3	TRBJ2-1	ASSSGLAGYNEQF
-	TRBV9	TRBJ2-2	ASSVSEVNTGELF
TRBD1	TRBV25-1	TRBJ1-1	ASSESGTDEAF
TRBD2	TRBV16	TRBJ2-1	ASSPSGKYNEQF
TRBD1	TRBV28	TRBJ1-6	ASSFGQGVSSYNSPLH
-	TRBV7-8	TRBJ2-7	ASSLLPGAEQY
-	TRBV13	TRBJ2-3	ASSSADTQY
-	TRBV27	TRBJ2-1	ASSLGRSSYNEQF
TRBD1	TRBV4-1	TRBJ1-2	ASSQGTVYGYT
TRBD2	TRBV11-1	TRBJ2-3	ASSSGLAGHSDTQY
-	TRBV5-1	TRBJ2-1	ASSFGGPDNEQF
-	TRBV27	TRBJ2-2	ASSAQGWTGELF